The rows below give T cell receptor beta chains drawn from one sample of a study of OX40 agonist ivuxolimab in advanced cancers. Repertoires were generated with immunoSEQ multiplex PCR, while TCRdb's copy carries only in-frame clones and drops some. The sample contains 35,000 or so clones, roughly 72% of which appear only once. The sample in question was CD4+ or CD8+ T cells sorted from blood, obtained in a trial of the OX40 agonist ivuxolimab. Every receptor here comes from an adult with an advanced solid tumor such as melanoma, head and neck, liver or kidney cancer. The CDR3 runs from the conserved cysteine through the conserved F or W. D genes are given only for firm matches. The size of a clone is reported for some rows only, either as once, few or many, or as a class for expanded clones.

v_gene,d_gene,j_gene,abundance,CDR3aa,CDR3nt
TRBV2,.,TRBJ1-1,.,CASFYHRDTEAFF,TGTGCCAGCTTCTATCACAGGGATACTGAAGCTTTCTTT
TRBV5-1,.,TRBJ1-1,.,CASSMGQNTEAFF,TGCGCCAGCAGCATGGGGCAGAACACTGAAGCTTTCTTT
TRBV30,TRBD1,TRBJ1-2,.,CAWSARLDRALNYGYTF,TGTGCCTGGAGTGCGCGCTTGGACAGGGCCCTTAACTATGGCTACACCTTC
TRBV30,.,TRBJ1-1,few,CAWSVPQGYTEAFF,TGTGCCTGGAGTGTACCCCAAGGGTACACTGAAGCTTTCTTT
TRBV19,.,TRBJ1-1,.,CASSIERGTEAFF,TGTGCCAGTAGTATAGAACGGGGTACTGAAGCTTTCTTT
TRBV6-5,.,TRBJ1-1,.,CASSLTPGHGTEAFF,TGTGCCAGCAGCCTGACTCCAGGGCACGGCACTGAAGCTTTCTTT
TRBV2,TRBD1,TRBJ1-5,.,CASSAQGDQPQHF,TGTGCCAGCAGTGCCCAGGGGGATCAGCCCCAGCATTTT
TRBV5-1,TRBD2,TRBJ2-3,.,CASSAIAGGLRDTQYF,TGCGCCAGCAGCGCAATAGCGGGGGGGCTGAGAGATACGCAGTATTTT
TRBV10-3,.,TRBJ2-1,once,CAITFSPGDNEQFF,TGTGCCATCACCTTCTCCCCCGGGGACAATGAGCAGTTCTTC
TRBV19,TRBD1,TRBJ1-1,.,CASSPGQVKKKDTEAFF,TGTGCCAGTAGTCCCGGACAGGTAAAAAAAAAGGACACTGAAGCTTTCTTT
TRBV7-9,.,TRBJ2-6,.,CASSLGGAGANVLTF,TGTGCCAGCAGCTTAGGAGGGGCGGGGGCCAACGTCCTGACTTTC
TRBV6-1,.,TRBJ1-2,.,CASSEGLYVTDPHGYTF,TGTGCCAGCAGTGAAGGTCTTTATGTGACAGATCCCCATGGCTACACCTTC
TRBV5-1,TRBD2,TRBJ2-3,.,CASRALAGAQDTQYF,TGCGCCAGCAGGGCTCTAGCGGGGGCCCAAGATACGCAGTATTTT
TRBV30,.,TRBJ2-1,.,CAWSNRVKGRNEQFF,TGTGCCTGGAGTAATAGGGTAAAGGGTCGCAATGAGCAGTTCTTC
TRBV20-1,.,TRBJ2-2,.,CSAQGSGELFF,TGCAGTGCTCAGGGTTCCGGGGAGCTGTTTTTT
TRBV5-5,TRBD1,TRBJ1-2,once,CASSPGTAYYGYTF,TGTGCCAGCAGCCCCGGGACAGCTTACTATGGCTACACCTTC
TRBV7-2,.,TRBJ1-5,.,CASSLDRGKAQHF,TGTGCCAGCAGCTTAGATCGGGGCAAGGCCCAGCATTTT
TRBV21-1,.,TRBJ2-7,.,CASSLRLYEQYF,TGTGCCAGCAGCCTCCGACTCTACGAGCAGTACTTC
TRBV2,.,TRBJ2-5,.,CASNVDQGETQYF,TGTGCCAGCAATGTGGACCAGGGGGAGACCCAGTACTTC
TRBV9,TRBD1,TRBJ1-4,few,CASSPRGQGAAKLFF,TGTGCCAGCAGCCCCCGCGGACAGGGGGCGGCGAAACTGTTTTTT
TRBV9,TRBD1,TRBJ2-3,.,CASSTRQGAGDTQYF,TGTGCCAGCAGCACCCGACAGGGGGCAGGAGATACGCAGTATTTT
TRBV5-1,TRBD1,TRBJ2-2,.,CASSLQGDRTGELFF,TGCGCCAGCAGCTTACAGGGGGATCGGACCGGGGAGCTGTTTTTT
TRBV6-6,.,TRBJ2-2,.,CASSQQTTGELFF,TGTGCCAGCAGCCAACAGACCACCGGGGAGCTGTTTTTT
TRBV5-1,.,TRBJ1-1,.,CASRMTEYTEAFF,TGCGCCAGCAGGATGACAGAGTACACTGAAGCTTTCTTT
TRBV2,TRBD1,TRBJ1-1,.,CASSEDRGSTEAFF,TGTGCCAGCAGTGAAGACAGGGGGAGCACTGAAGCTTTCTTT
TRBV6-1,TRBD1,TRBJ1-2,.,CASGGTGVYGYTF,TGTGCCAGCGGCGGGACAGGGGTATATGGCTACACCTTC
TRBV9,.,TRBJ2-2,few,CASSVGGLGELFF,TGTGCCAGCAGCGTCGGGGGGCTCGGGGAGCTGTTTTTT
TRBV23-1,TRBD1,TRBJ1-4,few,CASNYSGQGVEKLFF,TGCGCCAGCAATTACTCGGGACAGGGTGTTGAAAAACTGTTTTTT
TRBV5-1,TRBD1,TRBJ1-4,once,CASSLSGTGDEKLFF,TGCGCCAGCAGCTTGTCCGGGACAGGGGATGAAAAACTGTTTTTT
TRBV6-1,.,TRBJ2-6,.,CASSEWSGANVLTF,TGTGCCAGCAGTGAGTGGTCTGGGGCCAACGTCCTGACTTTC
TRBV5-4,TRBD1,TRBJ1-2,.,CASSLSGGRAIGYTF,TGTGCCAGCAGCTTGTCAGGGGGCAGGGCGATTGGCTACACCTTC
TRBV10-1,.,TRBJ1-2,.,CAAVGGRHNYGYTF,TGCGCCGCCGTAGGGGGACGGCATAACTATGGCTACACCTTC
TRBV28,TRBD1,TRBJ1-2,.,CASSPTGARGYTF,TGTGCCAGCAGCCCAACAGGGGCCAGGGGCTACACCTTC
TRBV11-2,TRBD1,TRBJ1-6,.,CASSFGTGGRSPLHF,TGTGCCAGCAGCTTCGGGACAGGGGGCAGGTCACCCCTCCACTTT
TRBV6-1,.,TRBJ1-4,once,CASSEGGEKLFF,TGTGCCAGCAGTGAAGGCGGCGAAAAACTGTTTTTT
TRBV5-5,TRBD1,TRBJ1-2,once,CASSTGQGNYGYTF,TGTGCCAGCAGCACCGGACAGGGGAACTATGGCTACACCTTC
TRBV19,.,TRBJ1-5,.,CASNKQGGNQPQHF,TGTGCCAGTAATAAACAGGGAGGCAATCAGCCCCAGCATTTT
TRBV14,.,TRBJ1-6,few,CASSPIGGSSYNSPLHF,TGTGCCAGCAGCCCTATTGGGGGGAGCTCCTATAATTCACCCCTCCACTTT
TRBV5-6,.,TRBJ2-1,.,CASSFDWTYNEQFF,TGTGCCAGCAGCTTCGACTGGACATACAATGAGCAGTTCTTC
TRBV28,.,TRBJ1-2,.,CASSLVTLRLGNYGYTF,TGTGCCAGCAGTTTGGTAACCTTGAGGCTGGGAAACTATGGCTACACCTTC
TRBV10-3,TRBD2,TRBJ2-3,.,CAISAGTSGGVTQYF,TGTGCCATCAGCGCTGGGACTAGCGGGGGGGTCACGCAGTATTTT
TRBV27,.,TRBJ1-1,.,CASSLKGWAEAFF,TGTGCCAGCAGTTTAAAGGGGTGGGCTGAAGCTTTCTTT
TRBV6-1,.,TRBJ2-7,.,CASSHYEQYF,TGTGCCAGCAGTCACTACGAGCAGTACTTC
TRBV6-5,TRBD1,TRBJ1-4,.,CASRPPGTVELFF,TGTGCCAGCAGACCTCCCGGGACAGTGGAACTGTTTTTT
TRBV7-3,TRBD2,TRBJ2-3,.,CASSSGTSGGTDTQYF,TGTGCCAGCAGCTCCGGGACTAGCGGGGGCACAGATACGCAGTATTTT
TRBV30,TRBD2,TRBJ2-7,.,CAWRPRTSGGYSYEQYF,TGTGCCTGGAGACCGAGGACTAGCGGGGGCTACAGCTACGAGCAGTACTTC
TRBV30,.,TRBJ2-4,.,CAWRGHRAVKNIQYF,TGTGCCTGGCGGGGCCACCGGGCCGTTAAAAACATTCAGTACTTC
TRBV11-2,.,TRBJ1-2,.,CASSMNSYGYTF,TGTGCCAGCAGCATGAACAGCTATGGCTACACCTTC
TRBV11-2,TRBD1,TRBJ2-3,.,CASSLIQGAGTDTQYF,TGTGCCAGCAGTCTTATCCAGGGGGCAGGCACAGATACGCAGTATTTT
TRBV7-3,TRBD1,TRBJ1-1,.,CASSLNGGQVNTEAFF,TGTGCCAGCAGCTTAAACGGGGGACAGGTGAACACTGAAGCTTTCTTT